These 30 T cell receptor beta chains were all obtained from the same sample, sequenced in a study of blood T cell repertoires in COVID-19 (dated by TCRdb to about 2020). Library creation used the immunoSEQ multiplex PCR assay. As stored in TCRdb, this immuneACCESS dataset retains in-frame rearrangements with V and J assigned. A fraction of the clones does not appear; measured against another copy, unresolved V genes explain less than half of the discrepancy, and the remainder lacks a known reason. For this sample the table gives around 100,000 clones, of which around 87% were detected only once. The top ten clonotypes cover just under 20% of the sample. Sequences were obtained from peripheral blood. Every receptor here comes from a human donor in a cohort sampled during active COVID-19.

The chain links TRBV6-5 to TRBJ2-2, with unresolved D. The germline V gene encodes CDR1 MNHEY and CDR2 SVGAGI. V was cut by 0 bases and J by 0 bases, with 5 bases left in between. The CDR3 spans 15 residues. The DNA of the CDR3 is TGTGCCAGCAGTTACTCGCTACCGAACACCGGGGAGCTGTTTTTT. Translation gives CASSYSLPNTGELFF.

In DNA, the CDR3 is TGCGCCACGGATCGCCACAGGGGTAGAAATCCCGGGGAGCTGTTTTTT. Protein product: CATDRHRGRNPGELFF. The rearrangement links TRBV10-1 to TRBJ2-2, with 7 bases lining up with TRBD1. The CDR3 extends over 16 amino acids. V shed 10 bases and J 6 bases; nucleotides not matched to a gene: 17. Germline V CDR1 and CDR2: WNHNN, SYGVQD (reference sequence).

The CDR3, as DNA: TGTGCCAGCAGCGCCGCTCGCGGCGGGGGGCTGGAGACCCAGTACTTC. Protein product: CASSAARGGGLETQYF. The chain couples TRBV9 to TRBJ2-5; TRBD2 matches 8 bases. The ends lost 3 bases at V and 5 bases at J; junction bases unmatched: 12. CDR3 size: 16 residues. Germline CDR1 reads SGDLS; CDR2 reads YYNGEE.

The rearrangement joins TRBV3-1 (or the pseudogene TRBV3-2) to TRBJ2-1, with TRBD2 matching 11 bases. Germline loops: CDR1 LGHDT, CDR2 YNNKEL (reference sequence). The CDR3 has 18 residues. V shed 4 bases and J 0 bases; nucleotides not matched to a gene: 8. This CDR3 is CASSPGLADPGSYNEQFF. The CDR3, as DNA: TGTGCCAGCAGCCCGGGACTAGCGGACCCAGGCTCCTACAATGAGCAGTTCTTC.

The genes are TRBV2 and TRBJ1-6; D call uncertain. From germline, CDR1 is SNHLY and CDR2 FYNNEI. CDR3 size: 14 residues. V shed 2 bases and J shed 13 bases, with 15 bases lying between them. The CDR3 region is CASSESGPPGPLHF. The DNA of the CDR3 is TGTGCCAGCAGTGAATCAGGTCCCCCTGGGCCCCTCCACTTT.

The J gene is TRBJ2-7, the V gene TRBV2, with D perhaps TRBD1 (6 bases). V was cut by 1 base and J by 2 bases, with 12 bases left in between. Germline-derived CDR1 and CDR2 are SNHLY and FYNNEI. The CDR3 consists of 15 residues. CDR3 in amino acids: CASSEVGALPYEQYF. In nucleotides, the CDR3 is TGTGCCAGCAGTGAAGTGGGGGCCCTACCCTACGAGCAGTACTTC.

The J gene is TRBJ1-2, the V gene TRBV5-1; 10 nucleotides align to TRBD1. CDR3 length: 14 residues. Germline trimming cut 4 bases from V and 7 bases from J; bases unmatched to any gene: 7. Per germline, CDR1 SGHRS and CDR2 YFSETQ. The CDR3 coding sequence is TGCGCCAGCAGCACTTCCGGGACAGGGGTTGGCTACACCTTC. This gives the protein CASSTSGTGVGYTF.

This chain joins TRBV28 and TRBJ2-7; perhaps TRBD2 as D (7 bases). The germline gives CDR1 MDHEN, CDR2 SYDVKM. V was pared by 7 bases and J by 3 bases, with 16 bases between. This CDR3 spans 14 amino acids. The CDR3 here is CASTGGRLYYEQYF. The CDR3 bases are TGTGCCAGCACCGGGGGGCGCCTCTACTACGAGCAGTACTTC.

This chain links TRBV7-2 with TRBJ2-1, with 11 bases aligning to TRBD2. V shed 5 bases, J shed 2 bases, and the junction held 11 bases outside the gene matches. The CDR3 extends over 18 amino acids. From germline, CDR1 is SGHTA and CDR2 FQGNSA. CDR3 protein: CASSQVVASGRTYNEQFF. The CDR3 region has the DNA TGTGCCAGCAGCCAAGTTGTAGCTAGCGGGAGGACCTACAATGAGCAGTTCTTC.

The chain combines TRBV19 with TRBJ1-2, with TRBD1 identical over 7 bases. From germline, CDR1 is LNHDA and CDR2 SQIVND (reference sequence). V was clipped by 7 bases and J by 8 bases; unmatched bases: 7. The CDR3 loop spans 12 amino acids. CDR3 in amino acids: CASTQGSGGYTF. CDR3 nucleotides: TGTGCCAGTACACAGGGGTCCGGGGGCTACACCTTC.

The CDR3 reads CASSPDSPNYTGELFF. DNA for the CDR3: TGCGCCAGCAGCCCAGACAGTCCGAACTACACCGGGGAGCTGTTTTTT. The chain couples TRBV5-1 to TRBJ2-2; D perhaps matches TRBD1 (5 bases). V dropped 4 bases and J dropped 3 bases, with 16 bases sitting between them. The CDR3 runs to 16 residues. The germline V gene encodes CDR1 SGHRS and CDR2 YFSETQ.

The chain employs TRBV4-2 and TRBJ2-7; 10 positions agree with TRBD2. The germline V gene has CDR1 LGHNA and CDR2 YNFKEQ. Trimming cost V 0 bases and J 7 bases; bases outside gene matches: 6. The CDR3 runs to 15 residues. CDR3 residues: CASSQELAGVWEQYF. The CDR3, as DNA: TGTGCCAGCAGCCAAGAGCTAGCGGGAGTGTGGGAGCAGTACTTC.

The rearrangement links TRBV2 to TRBJ1-5, with D uncertain. V dropped 5 bases and J dropped 4 bases, with 15 bases sitting between them. This CDR3 region has 15 residues. CDR1 is SNHLY and CDR2 is FYNNEI in the germline V gene. CDR3 region: CASSNPYRENQPQHF. As DNA, the CDR3 is TGTGCCAGCAGTAACCCCTACAGAGAAAATCAGCCCCAGCATTTT.

This clone showed up just once. CDR3 coding DNA: TGTGCCAGCAGCGGAACCCTGGAGGCCATGAGCACAGATACGCAGTATTTT. Protein product: CASSGTLEAMSTDTQYF. V usage is TRBV7-9 and J usage is TRBJ2-3; the D gene is possibly TRBD2 (5 bases). The V end lost 5 bases, the J end lost 0 bases, and 18 bases lay between the germline ends. This CDR3 contains 17 residues. Germline V gives CDR1 SEHNR, CDR2 FQNEAQ (reference sequence).

J is TRBJ1-5 and V is TRBV19; perhaps TRBD1 as D (6 bases). This CDR3 comprises 12 residues. CDR1 is LNHDA, CDR2 SQIVND, per germline (reference sequence). Trimming left V 10 bases short and J 6 bases short, with 13 bases between. The CDR3: CATRLGGQPQHF. CDR3 coding DNA: TGTGCCACCCGGCTAGGGGGTCAGCCCCAGCATTTT.

The chain is built from TRBV18 and TRBJ2-1; a possible D gene is TRBD1 (6 bases). Trimming cost V 6 bases and J 5 bases, with 17 bases left between them. Germline V CDR1 and CDR2: KGHSH, LQKENI. There are 15 residues in the CDR3. DNA for the CDR3: TGTGCCAGCTCCCCGAACAGGGTTGGGGACAATGAGCAGTTCTTC. It yields the protein CASSPNRVGDNEQFF.

The genes are TRBV5-6 and TRBJ2-2; 12 bases align to TRBD2. The CDR3 has 16 residues. Losses at the gene ends were 5 bases for V and 1 base for J; bases not matched to a gene: 3. Germline lookup yields CDR1 SGHDT and CDR2 YYEEEE. CDR3 region: CASSRLAGENTGELFF. The CDR3 region has the DNA TGTGCCAGCAGTAGACTAGCGGGAGAGAACACCGGGGAGCTGTTTTTT.

J is TRBJ2-6 and V is TRBV7-9; D remains ambiguous. Germline assignment: CDR1 SEHNR and CDR2 FQNEAQ (reference sequence). The CDR3 has 15 residues. Trimming left V 5 bases short and J 4 bases short, with 12 bases between. The CDR3 DNA follows: TGTGCCAGCAGCAAGGCTTTAGCCGGGGCCAACGTCCTGACTTTC. It is translated as CASSKALAGANVLTF.

The V and J genes are TRBV25-1 and TRBJ2-1; TRBD1 aligns across 7 bases. Germline trimming cut 2 bases from V and 11 bases from J; bases unmatched to any gene: 15. Germline CDR1 reads MGHDK; CDR2 reads SYGVNS. This CDR3 has 16 amino acids. The CDR3 DNA reads TGTGCCAGCAGTGAAGAGGGGACAGCAAGGGGTGGCAAGCAGTTCTTC. Its protein product is CASSEEGTARGGKQFF. Combining the CDR3 with reference TRBV25-1 and TRBJ2-1 gives the whole variable domain EADIYQTPRYLVIGTGKKITLECSQTMGHDKMYWYQQDPGMELHLIHYSYGVNSTEKGDLSSESTVSRIRTEHFPLTLESARPSHTSQYLCASSEEGTARGGKQFFGPGTRLTVL.

The chain employs TRBV2 and TRBJ2-3; no clear D. V was shortened by 5 bases and J by 2 bases, with 8 bases between the two germline ends. The germline V gene encodes CDR1 SNHLY and CDR2 FYNNEI. This CDR3 has 13 residues. CDR3 nucleotides: TGTGCCAGCAGTCAGCGAGACACAGATACGCAGTATTTT. This codes for CASSQRDTDTQYF.

The chain employs TRBV3-1 (or the pseudogene TRBV3-2) and TRBJ1-5, with unresolved D. Germline-derived CDR1 and CDR2 are LGHDT and YNNKEL (reference sequence). The CDR3 runs to 15 residues. Between the trimmed V and J ends, which lost 1 base and 0 bases, there was a span of 7 bases. The CDR3 bases are TGTGCCAGCAGCCAAGTACAAAATAGCAATCAGCCCCAGCATTTT. Translated: CASSQVQNSNQPQHF.

This sequence joins TRBV19 and TRBJ1-4; TRBD1 aligns across 9 bases. With 5 bases clipped from V and 0 bases from J, the junction kept 1 base outside the gene matches. Germline V CDR1 and CDR2: LNHDA, SQIVND (reference sequence). This CDR3 region has 15 residues. DNA of the CDR3: TGTGCCAGTAGTCGACAGGGGGCAACTAATGAAAAACTGTTTTTT. It specifies CASSRQGATNEKLFF.

The chain couples TRBV28 to TRBJ2-7; 13 positions match TRBD2. Germline V CDR1 and CDR2: MDHEN, SYDVKM. The trim removed 3 bases at V and 3 bases at J, leaving 20 bases unmatched. This CDR3 is built from 21 residues. The CDR3 DNA reads TGTGCCAGCAGTTTTTCTTCCTACGCCCGGACTAGCGGGAGATCCTACTACGAGCAGTACTTC. Protein: CASSFSSYARTSGRSYYEQYF.

The rearrangement links TRBV25-1 to TRBJ2-2; TRBD2 matches at 8 bases. Germline CDR1 MGHDK, CDR2 SYGVNS. The CDR3 consists of 17 residues. With 1 base clipped from V and 5 bases from J, the junction kept 9 bases outside the gene matches. CDR3 nucleotide sequence: TGTGCCAGCAGTGAATGGAGTAGCGGGACGGGTACCGGGGAGCTGTTTTTT. It is translated as CASSEWSSGTGTGELFF.

As to this clone: Other DNA sequences in the same sample also yield this CDR3. The chain has TRBV9 and TRBJ2-7; D is undetermined. Germline CDR1 SGDLS, CDR2 YYNGEE. CDR3 size: 14 residues. Trimming cost V 4 bases and J 0 bases, with 11 bases left between them. CDR3 sequence: CASSPRTSSYEQYF. CDR3 sequence (DNA): TGTGCCAGCAGCCCAAGAACGAGCTCCTACGAGCAGTACTTC. Complete variable domain (other parts from reference TRBV9 and TRBJ2-7): DSGVTQTPKHLITATGQRVTLRCSPRSGDLSVYWYQQSLDQGLQFLIQYYNGEERAKGNILERFSAQQFPDLHSELNLSSLELGDSALYFCASSPRTSSYEQYFGPGTRLTVT.

V and J are TRBV2 and TRBJ1-4; TRBD1 matches at 10 bases. This CDR3 has 15 residues. V lost 6 bases to trimming and J lost 7 bases; unmatched junction nucleotides: 8. Germline CDR1 and CDR2: SNHLY and FYNNEI. CDR3 loop: CASSRTGTGVEKLFF. The CDR3 bases are TGTGCCAGCAGCAGAACCGGGACAGGGGTTGAAAAACTGTTTTTT. Using reference TRBV2 and TRBJ1-4 for the parts outside the CDR3, the full variable domain is EPEVTQTPSHQVTQMGQEVILRCVPISNHLYFYWYRQILGQKVEFLVSFYNNEISEKSEIFDDQFSVERPDGSNFTLKIRSTKLEDSAMYFCASSRTGTGVEKLFFGSGTQLSVL.

V gene TRBV5-1 combines with J gene TRBJ1-6, with D possibly matching TRBD1 (5 bases). In germline, CDR1 is SGHRS, CDR2 YFSETQ. This CDR3 comprises 16 residues. V was cut by 5 bases and J by 10 bases, with 22 bases left in between. DNA of the CDR3: TGCGCCAGCAGTCTCGGCGCGTCGGGGGACGAGTCACCCCTCCACTTT. It yields the protein CASSLGASGDESPLHF.

The J gene is TRBJ2-1, the V gene TRBV20-1, with TRBD2 as a possible D gene (6 bases). The germline V gene encodes CDR1 DFQATT and CDR2 SNEGSKA (reference sequence). The CDR3 is 11 amino acids. Trimming pared 4 bases from V and 7 bases from J, leaving 8 bases between. CDR3 DNA: TGCAGTGCTATTAGCGGTAATGAGCAGTTCTTC. It yields the protein CSAISGNEQFF.

The V call is TRBV4-2, the J call TRBJ1-2; 7 positions match TRBD1. Per germline, CDR1 LGHNA and CDR2 YNFKEQ. With 1 base clipped from V and 8 bases from J, the junction kept 10 bases outside the gene matches. The CDR3 runs 15 residues. This CDR3 reads CASSQGQGDLRGYTF. The CDR3 nucleotides are TGTGCCAGCAGCCAAGGACAGGGAGACCTCCGCGGCTACACCTTC.

CDR3 sequence (DNA): TGTGCCAGTAGTCGCCTAGACCCCGAGAGCACAGATACGCAGTATTTT. This encodes CASSRLDPESTDTQYF. The chain employs TRBV19 and TRBJ2-3, with D hard to call. Trimming cost V 5 bases and J 0 bases, with 15 bases left between them. CDR1 is LNHDA, CDR2 SQIVND, per germline (reference sequence). CDR3 size: 16 residues.